The source of this T cell receptor beta chain is a study of OX40 agonist ivuxolimab in advanced cancers. Overall study: Intravenous ivuxolimab was administered to patients every 2 weeks at 0.01 to 10 mg/kg.

Findings and limits, study-wide: Clonal expansion from baseline to week 6 occurred in both CD4+ and CD8+ T cells.

A remark on this clone: Its antigen is undetermined.

This CDR3 region has 16 residues. After removal of 6 bases from V and 4 bases from J, the junction contained 9 bases not matched to a gene. Per the germline V gene, CDR1 is MNHEY and CDR2 is SVGAGI. Data came from immunoSEQ multiplex PCR; TCRdb stores just in-frame clones and leaves some out. The sample lists 55,000 to 65,000 clones; 86% were seen once. The starting material was CD4+ or CD8+ T cells sorted from blood, obtained in a trial of the OX40 agonist ivuxolimab. The chain links TRBV6-5 to TRBJ2-2; TRBD1 agrees at 9 bases. This TCR came from an adult with an advanced solid tumor such as melanoma, head and neck, liver or kidney cancer. In nucleotides, the CDR3 is TGTGCCAGCAGCTACCGGGGACAGGGAGGCACCGGGGAGCTGTTTTTT. As protein: CASSYRGQGGTGELFF.